This is a list of T cell receptor beta chains from one sample in a study of OX40 agonist ivuxolimab in advanced cancers. Clones were sequenced by immunoSEQ multiplex PCR, and TCRdb holds only the in-frame ones, with some missing. The sample includes over 55,000 clones, 75% to 90% of them seen just once. The sample in question was CD4+ or CD8+ T cells sorted from blood, obtained in a trial of the OX40 agonist ivuxolimab. Receptors originate from an adult with an advanced solid tumor such as melanoma, head and neck, liver or kidney cancer. Each CDR3 is given with its conserved first and last residue. D genes are given only for firm matches. Size values are once, few and many counts, or a class for expanded clones, and some rows have none.

abundance	d_gene	v_gene	j_gene	CDR3aa	CDR3nt
.	.	TRBV15	TRBJ2-1	CATSSQGGKSGRINEQFF	TGTGCCACCAGCAGTCAGGGGGGGAAGAGCGGGAGAATCAATGAGCAGTTCTTC
.	TRBD2	TRBV27	TRBJ2-4	CASSSNLGLAKNIQYF	TGTGCCAGCAGTTCCAACCTGGGACTAGCGAAAAACATTCAGTACTTC
.	.	TRBV28	TRBJ1-4	CASSRRGQTNEKLFF	TGTGCCAGCAGCCGACGGGGGCAAACTAATGAAAAACTGTTTTTT
large	.	TRBV7-2	TRBJ2-7	CASSPLGAQGYEQYF	TGTGCCAGCAGCCCACTCGGTGCCCAGGGCTACGAGCAGTACTTC
once	.	TRBV19	TRBJ1-2	CASSMEGRTGYTF	TGTGCCAGTAGTATGGAGGGGAGAACTGGCTACACCTTC
.	.	TRBV27	TRBJ2-7	CASSLGTGPSTYEQYF	TGTGCCAGCAGTTTAGGGACCGGGCCCTCCACCTACGAGCAGTACTTC
.	TRBD1	TRBV2	TRBJ2-5	CASSIGGEKTQYF	TGTGCCAGCAGTATAGGGGGCGAAAAGACCCAGTACTTC
.	.	TRBV7-2	TRBJ2-7	CASSSGHSYEQYF	TGTGCCAGCAGCTCCGGGCACTCCTACGAGCAGTACTTC
.	.	TRBV14	TRBJ2-5	CASSQDRGGQETQYF	TGTGCCAGCAGCCAAGATCGAGGAGGCCAAGAGACCCAGTACTTC
.	TRBD2	TRBV28	TRBJ2-3	CASKRGGFSDTQYF	TGTGCCAGCAAGCGGGGGGGCTTTTCAGATACGCAGTATTTT
.	.	TRBV9	TRBJ2-3	CASTDPMGGAYTDTQYF	TGTGCCAGCACCGATCCTATGGGGGGGGCTTACACAGATACGCAGTATTTT
.	.	TRBV6-5	TRBJ1-1	CASSWDGGNTEAFF	TGTGCCAGCAGTTGGGACGGGGGGAACACTGAAGCTTTCTTT
few	.	TRBV10-1	TRBJ2-7	CASSGGFRPYF	TGCGCCAGCAGTGGAGGCTTTCGACCGTACTTC
few	TRBD1	TRBV28	TRBJ2-7	CASRGQGVYEQYF	TGTGCCAGCAGGGGACAGGGGGTGTACGAGCAGTACTTC
.	TRBD2	TRBV9	TRBJ2-1	CASSALGGDYNEQFF	TGTGCCAGCAGCGCCCTGGGGGGGGACTACAATGAGCAGTTCTTC
.	.	TRBV30	TRBJ2-7	CAWSGGHNYEQYF	TGTGCCTGGAGTGGGGGACACAACTACGAGCAGTACTTC
.	.	TRBV20-1	TRBJ1-1	CSARVNTEAFF	TGCAGTGCTAGGGTGAACACTGAAGCTTTCTTT
once	TRBD1	TRBV7-9	TRBJ1-4	CASSLLQGMLEKLFF	TGTGCCAGCAGCTTACTACAGGGGATGCTTGAAAAACTGTTTTTT
.	.	TRBV6-1	TRBJ1-1	CASSFLGEGTEAFF	TGTGCCAGCAGTTTTCTGGGAGAGGGCACTGAAGCTTTCTTT
.	TRBD1	TRBV9	TRBJ1-5	CASSIGTGNQPQHF	TGTGCCAGCAGCATCGGGACAGGCAATCAGCCCCAGCATTTT
.	TRBD2	TRBV9	TRBJ2-5	CASSVSGVAQETQYF	TGTGCCAGCAGCGTAAGCGGGGTAGCGCAAGAGACCCAGTACTTC
.	TRBD2	TRBV19	TRBJ2-3	CASSSTSGTSTDTQYF	TGTGCCAGTAGCTCGACTAGCGGAACTAGCACAGATACGCAGTATTTT
.	.	TRBV28	TRBJ2-2	CASSLSTRAGHTGELFF	TGTGCCAGCAGTTTAAGCACTCGGGCAGGACACACCGGGGAGCTGTTTTTT
.	.	TRBV5-1	TRBJ2-7	CASSRGQLNEQYF	TGCGCCAGCAGCCGAGGACAGCTTAACGAGCAGTACTTC
once	.	TRBV5-1	TRBJ2-4	CASSLGEATALNIQYF	TGCGCCAGCAGCTTGGGGGAGGCTACGGCCCTTAACATTCAGTACTTC
once	TRBD2	TRBV7-2	TRBJ2-2	CASSLGGSGVNTGELFF	TGTGCCAGCAGCTTAGGCGGGAGCGGAGTGAACACCGGGGAGCTGTTTTTT
once	TRBD2	TRBV11-1	TRBJ2-3	CASSLTAGGGTDTQYF	TGTGCCAGCAGCTTAACAGCGGGGGGCGGGACAGATACGCAGTATTTT
.	TRBD1	TRBV19	TRBJ2-3	CASSRRTGPNTDTQYF	TGTGCCAGTAGTAGACGGACAGGGCCTAACACAGATACGCAGTATTTT
.	.	TRBV7-2	TRBJ1-2	CASSANYGYTF	TGTGCCAGCAGCGCGAACTATGGCTACACCTTC
.	TRBD1	TRBV18	TRBJ2-6	CASSARTGIILAGANVLTF	TGTGCCAGCTCAGCCAGGACAGGGATAATACTTGCCGGGGCCAACGTCCTGACTTTC
.	TRBD2	TRBV7-2	TRBJ2-7	CASSPRAGEGYEQYF	TGTGCCAGCAGCCCTAGGGCGGGAGAGGGCTACGAGCAGTACTTC
.	TRBD1	TRBV30	TRBJ1-1	CARRGQGSLLNTEAFF	TGTGCCAGACGGGGACAGGGGTCACTCTTGAACACTGAAGCTTTCTTT
.	.	TRBV21-1	TRBJ1-3	CASSKVGVLSLLGSGNTIYF	TGTGCCAGCAGCAAAGTCGGGGTCCTGTCTCTCCTCGGCTCTGGAAACACCATATATTTT
.	.	TRBV28	TRBJ2-6	CASSSPLTGTGANVLTF	TGTGCCAGCAGTTCTCCCCTAACAGGGACCGGGGCCAACGTCCTGACTTTC